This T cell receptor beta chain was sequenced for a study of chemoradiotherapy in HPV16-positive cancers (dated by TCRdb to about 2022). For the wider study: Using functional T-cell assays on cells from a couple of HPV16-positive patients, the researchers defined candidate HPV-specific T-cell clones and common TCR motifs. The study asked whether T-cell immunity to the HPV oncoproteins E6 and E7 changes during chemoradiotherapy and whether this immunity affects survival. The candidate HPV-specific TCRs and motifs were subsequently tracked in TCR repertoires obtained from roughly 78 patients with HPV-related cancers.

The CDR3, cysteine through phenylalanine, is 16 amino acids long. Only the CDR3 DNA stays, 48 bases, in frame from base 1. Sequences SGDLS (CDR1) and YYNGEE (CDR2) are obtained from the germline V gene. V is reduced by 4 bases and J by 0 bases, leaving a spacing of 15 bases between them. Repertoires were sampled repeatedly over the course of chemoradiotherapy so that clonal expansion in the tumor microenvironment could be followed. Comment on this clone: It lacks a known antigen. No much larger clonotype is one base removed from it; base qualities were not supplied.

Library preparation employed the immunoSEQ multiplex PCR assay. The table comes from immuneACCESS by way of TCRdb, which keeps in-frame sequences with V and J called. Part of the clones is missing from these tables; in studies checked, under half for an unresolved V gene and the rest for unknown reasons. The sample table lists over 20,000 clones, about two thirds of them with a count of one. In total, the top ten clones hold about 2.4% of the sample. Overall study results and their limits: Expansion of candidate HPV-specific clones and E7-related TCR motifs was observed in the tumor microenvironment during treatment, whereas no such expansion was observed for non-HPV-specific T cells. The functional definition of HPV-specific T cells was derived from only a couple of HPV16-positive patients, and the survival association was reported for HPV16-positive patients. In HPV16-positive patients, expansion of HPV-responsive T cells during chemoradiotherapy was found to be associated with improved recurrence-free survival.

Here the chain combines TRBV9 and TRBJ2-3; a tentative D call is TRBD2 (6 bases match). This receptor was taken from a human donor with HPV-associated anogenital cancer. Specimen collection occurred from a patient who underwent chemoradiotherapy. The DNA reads TGTGCCAGCAGCCCATCCCCCGGGACTAGCACAGATACGCAGTATTTT. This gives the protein CASSPSPGTSTDTQYF.